The clone carrying this T cell receptor (beta chain) turned up a few times. Its antigen is as yet unknown. The length of the CDR3 is 17 residues. Germline-derived CDR1 and CDR2 are MNHNY and SVGAGI (reference sequence). Trimming removed 6 bases at V and 1 base at J, with 16 bases between. This record belongs to a study of Graves' ophthalmopathy and Graves' hyperthyroidism. Whole-study results and caveats: Most thyroid clonotypes expanded beyond 0.001 frequency were also found in blood. Researchers report that a 13-signature model separated ophthalmopathy from stable hyperthyroidism, posting 85% to 90% sensitivity and more than 70% specificity.

The diagnostic workup employed clinical symptoms, serum thyroxine, TRAb, thyroid ultrasound and orbital computed tomography. The sequenced template was RNA, covering the TCR beta CDR3 region. First-round RT-PCR relied on HTBI primers, and a second-round multiplex PCR came next. MiXCR was run by TCRdb on the multiplex PCR reads, yielding one entry per CDR3 protein. The data hold 500,000 to 800,000 distinct CDR3 sequences, with over 40% observed a single time. This chain connects TRBV6-6 to TRBJ2-6, with D tentatively TRBD1 (6 bases). The specimen sequenced was peripheral blood. The source of this sequence is an adult man with Graves' ophthalmopathy. The CDR3 protein is CASSSGTIFSGANVLTF. CDR3 DNA sequence: TGTGCCAGCAGCTCCGGGACAATCTTTTCTGGGGCCAACGTCCTGACTTTC.